One TCR beta chain is described in this entry. These data are taken from a study of sequential checkpoint blockade in melanoma. For the study at large: Both treatment sequences were followed by maintenance nivolumab.

Treatment of the sample: randomized to nivolumab then ipilimumab (arm A) or the reverse (arm B). DNA-damaging chemotherapy had not been given to any patient beforehand. PBMC sorting kept live CD3+CD8+ cells without CD19 or CD56. The V and J ends lost 4 bases and 1 base respectively, with 7 bases between them. In germline, CDR1 is MDHEN, CDR2 SYDVKM. CDR3 size: 13 residues. Assay: immunoSEQ multiplex PCR; the TCRdb copy retains only in-frame clones and omits some. The sample comprises more than 15,000 clones, about 80% of which are singletons, and roughly 34% rests with the top ten. Sequenced material: CD8+ T cells sorted from blood (inferred from file names), taken from a patient given nivolumab and ipilimumab in sequence. This receptor was identified in a human donor with melanoma. The V gene is TRBV28, the J gene TRBJ1-1; maybe TRBD1 (6 bases). The CDR3 DNA follows: TGTGCCAGCAGTTCGACAGGGAACACTGAAGCTTTCTTT. This encodes CASSSTGNTEAFF.